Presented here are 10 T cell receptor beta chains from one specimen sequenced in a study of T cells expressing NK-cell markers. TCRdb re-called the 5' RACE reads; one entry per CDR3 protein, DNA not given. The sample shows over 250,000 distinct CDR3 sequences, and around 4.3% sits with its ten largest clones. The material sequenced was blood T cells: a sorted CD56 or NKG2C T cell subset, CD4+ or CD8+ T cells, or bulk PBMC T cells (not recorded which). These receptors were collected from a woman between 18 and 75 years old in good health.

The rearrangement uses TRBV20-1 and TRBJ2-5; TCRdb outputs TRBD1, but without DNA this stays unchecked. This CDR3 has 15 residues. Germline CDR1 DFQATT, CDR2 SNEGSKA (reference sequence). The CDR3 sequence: CSAREGTGFGKTQYF.

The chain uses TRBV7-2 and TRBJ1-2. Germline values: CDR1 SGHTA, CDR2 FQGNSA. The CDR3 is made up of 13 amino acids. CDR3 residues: CASSPESNYGYTF.

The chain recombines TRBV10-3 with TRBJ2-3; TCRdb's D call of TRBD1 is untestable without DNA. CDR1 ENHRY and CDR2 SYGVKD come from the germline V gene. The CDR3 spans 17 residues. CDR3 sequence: CAISESILGGSTDTQYF.

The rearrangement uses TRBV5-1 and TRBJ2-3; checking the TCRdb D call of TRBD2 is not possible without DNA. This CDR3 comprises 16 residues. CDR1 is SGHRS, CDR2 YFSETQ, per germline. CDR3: CASSTGLAGRTDTQYF.

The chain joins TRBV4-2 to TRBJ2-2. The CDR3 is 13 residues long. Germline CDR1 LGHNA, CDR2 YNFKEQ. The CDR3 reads CASSQDRGGELFF.

CDR3 region: CATSRDKGNTEAFF. The chain carries TRBV15 and TRBJ1-1. Germline V gives CDR1 LNHNV, CDR2 YYDKDF (reference sequence). CDR3 length: 14 residues.

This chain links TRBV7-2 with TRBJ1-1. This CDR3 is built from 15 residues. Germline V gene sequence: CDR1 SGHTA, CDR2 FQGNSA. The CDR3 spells CASSSTGGRASEAFF.

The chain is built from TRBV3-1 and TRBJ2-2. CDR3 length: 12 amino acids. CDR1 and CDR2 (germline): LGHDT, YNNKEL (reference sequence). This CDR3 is CASSQGAGELFF.

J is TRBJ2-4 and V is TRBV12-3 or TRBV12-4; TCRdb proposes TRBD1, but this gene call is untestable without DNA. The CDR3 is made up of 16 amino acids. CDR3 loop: CASSLFRQGVKNIQYF.

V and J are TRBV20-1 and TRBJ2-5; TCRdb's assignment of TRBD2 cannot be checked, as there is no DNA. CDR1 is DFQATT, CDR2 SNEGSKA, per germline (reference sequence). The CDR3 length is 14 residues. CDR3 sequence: CSQRGAGGPETQYF.